The 22 T cell receptor beta chains presented below share a single source sample, sequenced in a study of T-cell reconstitution after alpha-beta-depleted transplantation in children. The library targeted TCRbeta and was prepared with unique molecular identifiers. Each CDR3 protein gets one entry after TCRdb re-called the PCR reads with MiXCR. The sample holds about 90,000 distinct CDR3 sequences, roughly a sixth seen once. The sample here was PBMCs, mostly from graft donor cells, taken 180 days after TCRalphabeta/CD19-depleted stem cell transplant. The source of these receptors is a male patient between 2 and 9 years old who had a stem cell transplant for acute lymphoblastic leukemia, so the T cells may come from the graft donor.

This clonotype was counted only a few times. This chain links TRBV4-2 with TRBJ2-1, with a tentative D call TRBD2 (5 bases). The CDR3 has 15 residues. V was shortened by 1 base and J by 3 bases, with 10 bases between the two germline ends. CDR1 is LGHNA and CDR2 is YNFKEQ in the germline V gene. The CDR3 loop is CASSQAGLNYNEQFF. The DNA for the CDR3 is TGTGCCAGCAGCCAAGCAGGACTTAACTACAATGAGCAGTTCTTC.

In this sample, this clonotype turned up a few times. V usage is TRBV6-1 and J usage is TRBJ1-6; D ambiguous. V lost 6 bases to trimming and J lost 7 bases, with 16 bases between them. Germline V gene lookup returns CDR1 MNHNS and CDR2 SASEGT. The CDR3 runs to 15 residues. CDR3 protein: CASRMRLFRNSPLHF. The CDR3 DNA is TGTGCCAGCAGAATGCGGCTATTTCGGAATTCACCCCTCCACTTT.

The chain recombines TRBV18 with TRBJ1-5; D is unresolved. Trimming stripped 3 bases from V and 7 bases from J, with 7 bases between. There are 12 residues in the CDR3. Germline CDR1 KGHSH, CDR2 LQKENI. The CDR3 nucleotides are TGTGCCAGCTCACCTGTCGGACAGCCCCAGCATTTT. Protein: CASSPVGQPQHF. The whole variable domain, filled in from reference TRBV18 and TRBJ1-5, reads NAGVMQNPRHLVRRRGQEARLRCSPMKGHSHVYWYRQLPEEGLKFMVYLQKENIIDESGMPKERFSAEFPKEGPSILRIQQVVRGDSAAYFCASSPVGQPQHFGDGTRLSIL.

At least ten counts were recorded for this clonotype. The genes are TRBV7-6 and TRBJ2-2; D may be TRBD1 (6 bases). This CDR3 comprises 14 residues. Trimming stripped 6 bases from V and 2 bases from J, with 10 bases between. The germline CDR1 and CDR2 sequences are SGHVS and FNYEAQ. DNA for the CDR3: TGTGCCAGCAGGAGGGACACTAACACCGGGGAGCTGTTTTTT. Translated: CASRRDTNTGELFF.

This clonotype was seen more than once but under ten times. V gene TRBV27 combines with J gene TRBJ2-1, with 10 bases matching TRBD1. CDR3 length: 15 residues. The germline V gene encodes CDR1 MNHEY and CDR2 SMNVEV (reference sequence). Losses at the gene ends were 4 bases for V and 2 bases for J; bases not matched to a gene: 2. The CDR3 DNA follows: TGTGCCAGCAGTTCCGGGACAGGGGCCTACAATGAGCAGTTCTTC. The encoded protein is CASSSGTGAYNEQFF.

This rearrangement joins TRBV29-1 to TRBJ2-5; TRBD1 matches at 10 bases. Germline V gene lookup returns CDR1 SQVTM and CDR2 ANQGSEA. This CDR3 has 15 amino acids. The junction had 8 bases not matched to a gene; V was cut back by 3 bases and J by 4 bases. CDR3 coding DNA: TGCAGCGTTGAGGGGGGACAGGGGATGGGAGAGACCCAGTACTTC. Amino acids: CSVEGGQGMGETQYF. The entire variable domain, with the rest obtained from reference TRBV29-1 and TRBJ2-5, is as follows: SAVISQKPSRDICQRGTSLTIQCQVDSQVTMMFWYRQQPGQSLTLIATANQGSEATYESGFVIDKFPISRPNLTFSTLTVSNMSPEDSSIYLCSVEGGQGMGETQYFGPGTRLLVL.

This sequence joins TRBV14 and TRBJ2-7; the D gene is possibly TRBD2 (6 bases). The germline V and J ends were trimmed by 1 base and 2 bases, with 24 bases remaining between them. Germline assignment: CDR1 SGHDN and CDR2 FVKESK. The CDR3 runs 19 residues. In nucleotides, the CDR3 is TGTGCCAGCAGCCAAGTTCCCAGCTATCAGGGACTTCGAACCTACGAGCAGTACTTC. It encodes CASSQVPSYQGLRTYEQYF. Supplemented by reference TRBV14 and TRBJ2-7, the full variable domain reads EAGVTQFPSHSVIEKGQTVTLRCDPISGHDNLYWYRRVMGKEIKFLLHFVKESKQDESGMPNNRFLAERTGGTYSTLKVQPAELEDSGVYFCASSQVPSYQGLRTYEQYFGPGTRLTVT.

This clonotype was counted between two and nine times. The chain carries TRBV6-2 or TRBV6-3 and TRBJ2-1; 9 nucleotides match TRBD2. Unmatched junction bases numbered 5, after V lost 6 bases and J lost 5 bases. The CDR3 spans 14 residues. CDR1 and CDR2 (germline): MNHEY, SVGEGT. CDR3: CASRISGRDNEQFF. In DNA, the CDR3 is TGTGCCAGCAGGATTAGCGGGAGAGACAATGAGCAGTTCTTC.

With regard to this clonotype: This may be a read error, as it is one base from a much larger clone. The chain employs TRBV12-3 or TRBV12-4 and TRBJ2-1; no reliable D call. The CDR3 spans 11 residues. The CDR3 spells CVSSLKNEQFF. DNA of the CDR3: TGTGTCAGCAGTTTAAAGAATGAGCAGTTCTTC.

The V gene is TRBV20-1, the J gene TRBJ1-1; D might be TRBD1 (6 bases). The length of the CDR3 is 13 residues. CDR1 is DFQATT and CDR2 is SNEGSKA in the germline V gene (reference sequence). For the CDR3, the DNA is TGCAGCGCCCAGCGACAGGCGAACACTGAAGCTTTCTTT. Protein product: CSAQRQANTEAFF.

This clonotype came up a few times. This chain links TRBV20-1 with TRBJ2-3; no reliable D call. The CDR3 extends over 14 amino acids. CDR1 and CDR2 from the germline V gene are DFQATT and SNEGSKA (reference sequence). Between the trimmed V and J ends, which lost 6 bases and 2 bases, there was a span of 15 bases. In nucleotides, the CDR3 is TGCAGTGCCAGGTTAGGTCAACCCACAGATACGCAGTATTTT. Translating gives CSARLGQPTDTQYF.

This clonotype was seen ten or more times. V is TRBV12-3 or TRBV12-4 and J is TRBJ2-7; D might be TRBD1 or TRBD2, each matching 6 bases. Trimming cost V 5 bases and J 0 bases, with 20 bases left between them. The CDR3 loop spans 17 amino acids. In DNA, the CDR3 is TGTGCCAGCAGTGAGACCACGGGGGCTACCACCTCCTACGAGCAGTACTTC. This sequence encodes CASSETTGATTSYEQYF.

This clonotype occurred a few times. V is TRBV4-1 and J is TRBJ2-7; TRBD1 matches at 11 bases. The CDR3 consists of 19 residues. J lost 6 bases, V lost 6 bases, and 22 bases had no gene match. The germline V gene encodes CDR1 MGHRA and CDR2 YSYEKL. The CDR3 protein is CASSLIGAKRRTGGSEQYF. CDR3 DNA sequence: TGCGCCAGCAGTCTTATTGGGGCTAAGAGGAGGACAGGGGGCTCCGAGCAGTACTTC.

This clonotype was picked up many times. The V call is TRBV7-3, the J call TRBJ1-1, with D maybe TRBD1 (6 bases). The CDR3 is made up of 14 amino acids. V lost 5 bases, J lost 4 bases, and 14 bases lay in between. Germline values: CDR1 SGHTA, CDR2 FQGTGA. DNA for the CDR3: TGTGCCAGCAGCGCAGAGGGGGGGCGCACTGAAGCTTTCTTT. This gives the protein CASSAEGGRTEAFF.

J is TRBJ2-7 and V is TRBV27, with 9 bases aligning to TRBD1. Germline V lookup: CDR1 MNHEY, CDR2 SMNVEV (reference sequence). The CDR3 is made up of 15 amino acids. V was clipped by 6 bases and J by 7 bases; unmatched bases: 13. The CDR3 sequence: CASSHIRQGVGEQYF. The CDR3 DNA reads as TGTGCCAGCAGCCACATTCGACAGGGGGTTGGGGAGCAGTACTTC.

The CDR3 DNA is TGCAGTGCTAGAGATGACCAGGGGGGGGAGACCCAGTACTTC. Its protein product is CSARDDQGGETQYF. The genes are TRBV20-1 and TRBJ2-5; D tentatively reads TRBD1 or TRBD2 (7 bases each). Germline-derived CDR1 and CDR2 are DFQATT and SNEGSKA (reference sequence). V lost 0 bases and J lost 5, with 13 bases in between. The CDR3 has 14 amino acids.

This clonotype was observed a few times. The chain has TRBV7-9 and TRBJ2-7; 7 nucleotides align to TRBD1. The length of the CDR3 is 12 residues. The J segment lost 12 bases and the V segment lost 5 bases, leaving 10 bases of the junction unmatched. Germline V gene lookup returns CDR1 SEHNR and CDR2 FQNEAQ (reference sequence). CDR3 region: CASSLDRTVLYF. The CDR3, as DNA: TGTGCCAGCAGCCTGGACAGGACGGTGTTGTACTTC. The variable domain in full, completed from reference TRBV7-9 and TRBJ2-7, reads DTGVSQNPRHKITKRGQNVTFRCDPISEHNRLYWYRQTLGQGPEFLTYFQNEAQLEKSRLLSDRFSAERPKGSFSTLEIQRTEQGDSAMYLCASSLDRTVLYFGPGTRLTVT.

Only a few counts were recorded for this clonotype. This chain links TRBV15 with TRBJ2-5; D may be TRBD1 (5 bases). This CDR3 is 17 amino acids long. Trimming pared 5 bases from V and 5 bases from J, leaving 24 bases between. Germline values: CDR1 LNHNV, CDR2 YYDKDF (reference sequence). CDR3 nucleotides: TGTGCCACCAGCGGGGATCTCGGGCCAGGGTTTAGGGAGACCCAGTACTTC. This encodes CATSGDLGPGFRETQYF. Variable domain in full (rest from reference TRBV15 and TRBJ2-5): DAMVIQNPRYQVTQFGKPVTLSCSQTLNHNVMYWYQQKSSQAPKLLFHYYDKDFNNEADTPDNFQSRRPNTSFCFLDIRSPGLGDTAMYLCATSGDLGPGFRETQYFGPGTRLLVL.

The chain has TRBV4-2 and TRBJ2-6; TRBD1 matches at 8 bases. After removal of 4 bases from V and 0 bases from J, the junction contained 5 bases not matched to a gene. CDR1 LGHNA and CDR2 YNFKEQ come from the germline V gene. This CDR3 is built from 17 residues. This CDR3 is CASSRRQGNSGANVLTF. The CDR3 DNA reads TGTGCCAGCAGCCGTAGACAGGGGAACTCTGGGGCCAACGTCCTGACTTTC.

This clonotype was observed at least ten times. V is TRBV4-2 and J is TRBJ1-2; weak D call: TRBD1 (6 bases). Looked up from germline, CDR1 is LGHNA and CDR2 is YNFKEQ. V was trimmed by 0 bases and J by 4 bases, leaving 9 bases between them. CDR3 size: 14 residues. The CDR3 DNA sequence: TGTGCCAGCAGCCAAGAAGGGGGTATCTATGGCTACACCTTC. Translating gives CASSQEGGIYGYTF.

This clonotype occurred once. This rearrangement joins TRBV6-2 or TRBV6-3 to TRBJ2-3; 9 nucleotides match TRBD1. The CDR3 covers 15 residues. Per the germline V gene, CDR1 is MNHEY and CDR2 is SVGEGT. V shed 4 bases and J 1 base; nucleotides not matched to a gene: 3. CDR3 nucleotides: TGTGCCAGCAGTTGGGGACAGGGTGGCACAGATACGCAGTATTTT. It translates to CASSWGQGGTDTQYF.

This clonotype was recorded a few times. The chain has TRBV19 and TRBJ2-7, with 7 nucleotides matching TRBD2. Germline V gene data show CDR1 as LNHDA and CDR2 as SQIVND (reference sequence). With V trimmed by 8 bases and J by 4 bases, 5 bases remained unmatched. This CDR3 is built from 12 residues. This CDR3 is CASGRTSYEQYF. CDR3 coding DNA: TGTGCCAGTGGGAGGACTAGTTACGAGCAGTACTTC.